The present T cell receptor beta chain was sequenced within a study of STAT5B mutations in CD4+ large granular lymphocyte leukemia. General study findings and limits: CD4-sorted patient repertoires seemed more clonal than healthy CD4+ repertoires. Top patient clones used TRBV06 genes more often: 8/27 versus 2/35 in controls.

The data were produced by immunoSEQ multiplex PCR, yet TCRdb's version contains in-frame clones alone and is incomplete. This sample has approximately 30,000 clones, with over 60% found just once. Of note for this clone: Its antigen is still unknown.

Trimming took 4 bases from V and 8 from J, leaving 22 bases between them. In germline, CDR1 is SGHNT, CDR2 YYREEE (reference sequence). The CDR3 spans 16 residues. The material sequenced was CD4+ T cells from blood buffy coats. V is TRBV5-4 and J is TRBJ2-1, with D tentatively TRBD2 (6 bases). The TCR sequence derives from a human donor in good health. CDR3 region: CASSLGGSTGGYEQFF. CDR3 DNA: TGTGCCAGCAGCCTGGGGGGTTCGACTGGCGGGTATGAGCAGTTCTTC.